This TCR beta chain was captured in a study of T-cell memory formation after mild COVID-19. V dropped 1 base and J dropped 10; count of bases not matched to a gene: 9. The CDR3 consists of 14 residues. Germline-derived CDR1 and CDR2 are DFQATT and SNEGSKA (reference sequence). Of note for this clonotype: Its target is not known.

It was 5'RACE with constant-segment primers that produced the TCR alpha and TCR beta cDNA libraries, which carried sample barcodes and UMIs. Using its own MiXCR run on the 5' RACE reads, TCRdb lists one record per CDR3 protein. In the table there are 550,000 to 700,000 distinct CDR3 sequences, 17% of which are singletons. Study conclusions and caveats: A balance of CD4 and CD8 characterized clones contracting day 15 to 85, whereas later expanders leaned CD4+.

The V gene is TRBV20-1, the J gene TRBJ2-1; 8 nucleotides align to TRBD1. The sequenced sample consisted of PBMCs or a T cell subset sorted from them (not recorded which). This sequence was found in an adult woman who had mild COVID-19 (a few samples of this study predate the infection). Cell type and time point are not known. The CDR3 loop reads CSARGGTGNIEQFF. CDR3 nucleotides: TGCAGTGCTAGAGGGGGGACAGGCAATATCGAGCAGTTCTTC.